This is a list of T cell receptor beta chains from one sample in a study of human thymus T cells. Profiled with immunoSEQ multiplex PCR; TCRdb holds only in-frame clones, not every one. The sample carries roughly 86,000 clones, just over 95% recorded once. Sequencing input: thymus tissue. The receptors derive from a boy less than two years old with a congenital heart defect but otherwise immunologically healthy. CDR3s include the opening cysteine and the closing phenylalanine or tryptophan. A D gene is named only where the DNA matches it firmly. The size of a clone is reported for some rows only, either as once, few or many, or as a class for expanded clones.

-,-,TRBJ1-2,TRBV4-1,CASSPDFYGYTF,TGCGCCAGCAGCCCCGACTTCTATGGCTACACCTTC
-,-,TRBJ1-5,TRBV7-3,CASSLIHRGPVGCNQPQHF,TGTGCCAGCAGCTTAATACACCGGGGTCCCGTTGGTTGCAATCAGCCCCAGCATTTT
TRBD1,-,TRBJ2-7,TRBV5-6,CASSRQGSYEQYF,TGTGCCAGCAGCCGACAGGGGAGCTACGAGCAGTACTTC
-,-,TRBJ1-6,TRBV7-8,CASSGMDSPLHF,TGTGCCAGCAGCGGGATGGATTCACCCCTCCACTTT
TRBD1,-,TRBJ1-2,TRBV7-3,CASSSQGGGYTF,TGTGCCAGCAGCTCCCAGGGGGGTGGCTACACCTTC
-,few,TRBJ1-2,TRBV18,CASSPVYGYTF,TGTGCCAGCTCACCGGTCTATGGCTACACCTTC
TRBD1,-,TRBJ1-4,TRBV5-6,CASSLGQGTNEKLFF,TGTGCCAGCAGCTTGGGACAGGGCACTAATGAAAAACTGTTTTTT
TRBD2,-,TRBJ2-1,TRBV5-1,CASSPGTSDEQFF,TGCGCCAGCAGCCCCGGGACTAGCGATGAGCAGTTCTTC
-,-,TRBJ2-1,TRBV16,CASSLGLPSNEQFF,TGTGCCAGCAGCCTGGGACTTCCGAGTAATGAGCAGTTCTTC
-,-,TRBJ2-4,TRBV25-1,CASSDIGGVDAKNIQYF,TGTGCCAGCAGTGACATCGGCGGGGTCGACGCCAAAAACATTCAGTACTTC
-,-,TRBJ1-4,TRBV5-6,CASSSQLNEKLFF,TGTGCCAGCAGCTCCCAGCTTAATGAAAAACTGTTTTTT
TRBD1,-,TRBJ1-2,TRBV5-1,CASSLALRDSANYGYTF,TGCGCCAGCAGCTTGGCCCTCAGGGACAGCGCTAACTATGGCTACACCTTC
TRBD1,-,TRBJ2-2,TRBV5-6,CASSVDRDTRELFF,TGTGCCAGCAGCGTGGACAGGGATACGCGGGAGCTGTTTTTT
TRBD2,-,TRBJ2-1,TRBV27,CASSFHAAGGSYNEQFF,TGTGCCAGCAGCTTCCATGCCGCGGGGGGGTCCTACAATGAGCAGTTCTTC
-,-,TRBJ1-2,TRBV6-5,CASRPGGFSYGYTF,TGTGCCAGCAGGCCGGGCGGCTTTTCTTATGGCTACACCTTC
-,-,TRBJ2-7,TRBV18,CASSPPTSRGGEQYF,TGTGCCAGCTCACCACCGACATCCAGGGGAGGCGAGCAGTACTTC
-,-,TRBJ1-1,TRBV28,CASSLRPQTSDTEAFF,TGTGCCAGCAGTTTGCGGCCCCAGACGTCCGACACTGAAGCTTTCTTT